One and the same sample provided the 17 T cell receptor beta chains below, sequenced in a study of cytomegalovirus exposure and HLA in healthy donors. Primers for the PCR totalled 60 Vbeta and 13 Jbeta. The repertoire was sequenced with immunoSEQ multiplex PCR; TCRdb's copy has only in-frame clones and lacks some. The sample lists 150,000 to 200,000 clones; approximately 80% were seen once. Specimen: PBMCs. These receptors all come from a woman aged 18-35 years in good health and CMV-seropositive.

The chain links TRBV27 to TRBJ2-3, with D unclear. The CDR3 spans 16 residues. Germline CDR1 and CDR2: MNHEY and SMNVEV (reference sequence). Trimming took 2 bases from V and 5 from J, leaving 17 bases between them. Here the CDR3 reads CASSLHGPLLIDTQYF. As DNA, the CDR3 is TGTGCCAGCAGTTTACACGGTCCCCTCCTTATAGATACGCAGTATTTT.

This chain connects TRBV4-3 to TRBJ2-1; TRBD2 aligns across 10 bases. Trimming took 1 base from V and 5 from J; bases not matched to a gene: 14. Germline V lookup: CDR1 LGHNA, CDR2 YSLEER. The CDR3 is 19 residues long. DNA for the CDR3: TGCGCCAGCAGCCAAGGGGTAGCGGGGGGCCGCGGGTGGCACAATGAGCAGTTCTTC. Protein: CASSQGVAGGRGWHNEQFF.

The rearrangement joins TRBV9 to TRBJ1-2; D is possibly TRBD1 (5 bases). This CDR3 is 15 amino acids long. Trimming removed 0 bases from V and 8 bases from J, with 17 bases in between. From germline, CDR1 is SGDLS and CDR2 YYNGEE. The CDR3 DNA reads TGTGCCAGCAGCGTAGCCCCGGGGGGGGTCCTAGGCTACACCTTC. Protein: CASSVAPGGVLGYTF.

This rearrangement joins TRBV30 to TRBJ1-1; D is uncertain. CDR1 GTSNPN and CDR2 SVGIG come from the germline V gene (reference sequence). CDR3 length: 12 amino acids. Trimming shortened V by 4 bases and J by 8 bases, and 14 bases separated the two germline ends. The CDR3 DNA follows: TGTGCCTGGATCCCCCTCGTGGGCGAAGCTTTCTTT. This translates into CAWIPLVGEAFF.

This sequence joins TRBV11-3 and TRBJ1-2; TRBD1 aligns across 11 bases. Unmatched junction bases numbered 13, after V lost 5 bases and J lost 5 bases. CDR1 SGHNT and CDR2 YENEEA come from the germline V gene. The CDR3 runs to 17 residues. CDR3 region: CASSGPTGTGGEYGYTF. CDR3 DNA: TGTGCCAGCAGCGGCCCGACCGGGACAGGGGGAGAGTATGGCTACACCTTC.

In this sample, this clone turned up a few times. This CDR3 reads CAWSGTGGTEAFF. The DNA of the CDR3 is TGTGCCTGGAGTGGTACAGGGGGAACTGAAGCTTTCTTT. V and J are TRBV30 and TRBJ1-1, with 8 nucleotides matching TRBD1. The V gene's germline CDR1 is GTSNPN and CDR2 SVGIG (reference sequence). The CDR3 runs to 13 residues. V dropped 1 base and J dropped 5; count of bases not matched to a gene: 3.

A word on this clone: Sequence at one end of the junction differs from germline and may be a read error. The chain recombines TRBV5-4 with TRBJ2-7; D possibly corresponds to TRBD1 (6 bases). This CDR3 region has 12 residues. Germline assignment: CDR1 SGHNT and CDR2 YYREEE (reference sequence). The CDR3 protein is CASSLVQGPVDF. The CDR3 nucleotides are TGTGCCAGCAGCTTAGTTCAGGGGCCTGTCGACTTC.

This chain connects TRBV29-1 to TRBJ1-2; D is unclear. Trimming removed 1 base from V and 7 bases from J, with 13 bases in between. Germline values: CDR1 SQVTM, CDR2 ANQGSEA. This CDR3 has 13 amino acids. The CDR3, as DNA: TGCAGCGTTGAAGGGAGAGGGCGAGCTGGCTACACCTTC. As protein: CSVEGRGRAGYTF.

This chain joins TRBV29-1 and TRBJ1-2, with D possibly matching TRBD1 (5 bases). The CDR3 length is 12 residues. Trimming removed 3 bases from V and 7 bases from J, with 12 bases in between. Per germline, CDR1 SQVTM and CDR2 ANQGSEA. CDR3: CSVEGLRSGYTF. For the CDR3, the DNA is TGCAGCGTTGAGGGGCTTCGGAGTGGCTACACCTTC.

In its sample, this clone was seen once. The rearrangement uses TRBV19 and TRBJ1-3, with TRBD1 matching 8 bases. CDR1 and CDR2 from the germline V gene are LNHDA and SQIVND (reference sequence). CDR3 length equals 15 residues. V was clipped by 5 bases and J by 5 bases; unmatched bases: 8. The chain's CDR3 is CASSLDRGLRNTIYF. CDR3 coding DNA: TGTGCCAGTAGTCTCGACAGGGGACTAAGAAACACCATATATTTT.

This chain joins TRBV28 and TRBJ2-7; D is undetermined. Trimming left V 3 bases short and J 3 bases short, with 9 bases between. This CDR3 is 13 amino acids long. Germline CDR1 MDHEN, CDR2 SYDVKM. CDR3 amino acids: CASSLRLDYEQYF. DNA of the CDR3: TGTGCCAGCAGTTTGAGGCTAGACTACGAGCAGTACTTC.

This clone was observed once. V is TRBV7-9 and J is TRBJ1-2; 8 bases are shared with TRBD1. With 3 bases clipped from V and 6 bases from J, the junction kept 6 bases outside the gene matches. Per germline, CDR1 SEHNR and CDR2 FQNEAQ (reference sequence). CDR3 length equals 14 residues. This CDR3 is CASSLDRDIHGYTF. The DNA of the CDR3 is TGTGCCAGCAGCTTGGACAGGGATATTCATGGCTACACCTTC.

The chain employs TRBV6-5 and TRBJ1-2; D is possibly TRBD1 (6 bases). The CDR3 is 15 residues long. Germline loops: CDR1 MNHEY, CDR2 SVGAGI. Trimming cost V 2 bases and J 1 base, with 11 bases left between them. The CDR3 is CASSYGTPNNYGYTF. CDR3 nucleotide sequence: TGTGCCAGCAGTTACGGGACACCCAATAACTATGGCTACACCTTC.

This chain uses TRBV5-6 with TRBJ2-4; D is undetermined. The CDR3 is 16 residues long. From germline, CDR1 is SGHDT and CDR2 YYEEEE. Trimming removed 2 bases from V and 0 bases from J, with 12 bases in between. This CDR3 reads CASSFRPTLAKNIQYF. The CDR3 DNA reads as TGTGCCAGCAGCTTTCGACCGACTCTAGCCAAAAACATTCAGTACTTC.

This clone was seen a handful of times. The chain has TRBV7-3 and TRBJ2-2; a weak D match, TRBD1 (6 bases). The CDR3 covers 14 residues. V lost 6 bases and J 1 base, leaving 9 bases between the germline ends. Per the germline V gene, CDR1 is SGHTA and CDR2 is FQGTGA. CDR3 residues: CASREQGNTGELFF. Here the CDR3 DNA reads TGTGCCAGCAGAGAACAGGGGAACACCGGGGAGCTGTTTTTT.

This sequence joins TRBV14 and TRBJ2-3; TRBD1 aligns across 7 bases. CDR3 size: 16 residues. Germline CDR1 is SGHDN and CDR2 is FVKESK. Trimming at V came to 3 bases and at J to 6 bases, leaving 12 bases not matched to a gene. CDR3 loop: CASSQTGWARADTQYF. DNA of the CDR3: TGTGCCAGCAGCCAGACAGGGTGGGCCCGGGCTGATACGCAGTATTTT.

V is TRBV6-5 and J is TRBJ2-7; 8 positions match TRBD1. Germline V lookup: CDR1 MNHEY, CDR2 SVGAGI. The CDR3 has 14 amino acids. Trimming at V came to 6 bases and at J to 4 bases, leaving 8 bases not matched to a gene. CDR3 coding DNA: TGTGCCAGCAGGCGTACCACAGGGGGGTACGAGCAGTACTTC. Protein product: CASRRTTGGYEQYF.